This section outlines one T cell receptor (beta chain) sequence together with its context. What it binds is unknown. These data are taken from a study of T cell repertoires in cytomegalovirus infection. Study-level background: Well-studied HLA-B-restricted CMV epitopes were used in the study alongside recently identified HLA-C-restricted ones. Findings and limits, study-wide: There were HLA-C-restricted CMV-specific TCR beta clonotypes dominating the ex vivo response.

CDR1 SQVTM and CDR2 ANQGSEA come from the germline V gene. Trimming left V 1 base short and J 4 bases short, with 7 bases between. This CDR3 region has 13 residues. One entry per CDR3 protein results from TCRdb running MiXCR on the reads. The data show some 350,000 distinct CDR3 sequences, about 35% seen once. The sample here was cultured PBMCs, taken from culture after CMV antigen stimulation. The TCR sequence derives from a human donor in good health (CMV status not recorded). Some clones in this sample may be carry-over from other donors' samples. The V and J genes are TRBV29-1 and TRBJ2-2; D not resolved. The DNA of the CDR3 is TGCAGCGTTGAAGGAGGTCCCACCGGGGAGCTGTTTTTT. This encodes CSVEGGPTGELFF.